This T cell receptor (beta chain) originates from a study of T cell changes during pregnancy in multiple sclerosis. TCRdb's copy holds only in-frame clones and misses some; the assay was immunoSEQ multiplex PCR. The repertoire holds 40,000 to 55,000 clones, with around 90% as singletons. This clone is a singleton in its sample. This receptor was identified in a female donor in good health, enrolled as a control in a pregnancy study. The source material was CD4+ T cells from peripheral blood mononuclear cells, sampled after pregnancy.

The DNA of the CDR3 is TGTGCCAGCTCCGGAGCCTATGGCTACACCTTC. It yields the protein CASSGAYGYTF. This chain uses TRBV28 with TRBJ1-2; no firm D call. CDR3 size: 11 residues. CDR1 and CDR2 from the germline V gene are MDHEN and SYDVKM. With 8 bases removed from V and 4 bases from J, the gap between germline ends came to 8 bases.